This entry lists 23 T cell receptor beta chains sequenced from one sample in a study of Graves' ophthalmopathy and Graves' hyperthyroidism (dated by TCRdb to between 2017 and 2018). Sequencer: Illumina HiSeq 2000. TCR beta CDR3 regions were amplified from RNA transcripts for repertoire sequencing. The first round of RT-PCR was done with HTBI primers and the Qiagen OneStep RT-PCR kit, and was followed by a second round of multiplex PCR, then size selection and purification. The public sequencing data were trimmed at Q25 with fastp and processed into clonotypes with MiXCR by TCRdb, which kept only in-frame beta chains. Rows are unified per CDR3 protein, each entry keeping the most common DNA and genes. The table for this sample lists 500,000 to 800,000 distinct CDR3 sequences; about two fifths of them were counted only once. Over 2.5% of the sample belongs to the ten largest clones. The sample taken for sequencing was peripheral blood. The receptors were gathered from an adult man with Graves' ophthalmopathy.

This clonotype was recorded many times. CDR3 sequence reads: CASSGQGVAYGYTF. CDR3 bases: TGTGCCAGCAGCGGCCAGGGAGTTGCCTATGGCTACACCTTC. This chain uses TRBV9 with TRBJ1-2, with a tentative D call TRBD1 (5 bases). This CDR3 comprises 14 residues. CDR1 SGDLS and CDR2 YYNGEE come from the germline V gene. Trimming removed 3 bases at V and 4 bases at J, with 13 bases between.

The chain couples TRBV24-1 to TRBJ2-5; the D gene could be TRBD1 or TRBD2 (5 bases each). The germline CDR1 and CDR2 sequences are KGHDR and SFDVKD. This CDR3 region has 15 residues. The germline V and J ends were trimmed by 3 bases and 1 base, with 11 bases remaining between them. CDR3 amino acids: CATSDKTGTQETQYF. The CDR3 DNA reads as TGTGCCACCAGTGATAAAACCGGGACCCAAGAGACCCAGTACTTC.

This clonotype was recorded many times. The chain employs TRBV11-1 and TRBJ1-1; D not resolved. The germline CDR1 and CDR2 sequences are SGHAT and FQDESV (reference sequence). The V end was cut by 5 bases, the J end by 1 base, with 17 bases between. This CDR3 has 16 amino acids. The CDR3 sequence: CASSPKRTASNTEAFF. The CDR3 DNA is TGTGCCAGCAGCCCGAAGAGGACGGCGTCGAACACTGAAGCTTTCTTT.

This chain uses TRBV7-9 with TRBJ2-3; D remains unclear. This CDR3 spans 14 amino acids. V lost 1 base and J lost 0, with 5 bases in between. CDR1 and CDR2 (germline): SEHNR, FQNEAQ (reference sequence). The CDR3 sequence is CASSLEHSTDTQYF. As DNA, the CDR3 is TGTGCCAGCAGCTTAGAACACAGCACAGATACGCAGTATTTT.

This clonotype was counted between two and nine times. One end of the junction varies from germline; a read error may be responsible. This chain joins TRBV7-8 and TRBJ1-5; maybe TRBD1 (5 bases). The CDR3 consists of 17 residues. The germline gives CDR1 SGHVS, CDR2 FQNEAQ. The CDR3 DNA follows: TGCGCCAGCAGCCCCGGGGGGAGGATAAATAGCAATCAGCCCCAGCATTTT. Protein product: CASSPGGRINSNQPQHF.

This chain links TRBV7-9 with TRBJ1-1; weak D call: TRBD1 (6 bases). The CDR3 consists of 15 residues. V lost 1 base and J lost 3, with 12 bases in between. Germline V lookup: CDR1 SEHNR, CDR2 FQNEAQ (reference sequence). CDR3 sequence (DNA): TGTGCCAGCAGCTTAGGGACAGTGACGGACACTGAAGCTTTCTTT. Residues: CASSLGTVTDTEAFF.

This clonotype was seen at least ten times. The chain has TRBV7-2 and TRBJ2-7; D is uncertain. Germline V gene data show CDR1 as SGHTA and CDR2 as FQGNSA. This CDR3 is built from 11 residues. V lost 4 bases and J lost 7, with 8 bases in between. The chain's CDR3 is CASSSYNEQYF. The CDR3 DNA reads as TGTGCCAGCAGCTCTTACAATGAGCAGTACTTC.

This clonotype occurred once. The gene calls are TRBV10-3 and TRBJ1-5; 10 bases map to TRBD1. CDR1 is ENHRY and CDR2 is SYGVKD in the germline V gene. This CDR3 contains 14 residues. With 6 bases clipped from V and 6 bases from J, the junction kept 5 bases outside the gene matches. CDR3 bases: TGTGCCATCAGGGGGACAGGGGCTCCTCAGCCCCAGCATTTT. Its protein is CAIRGTGAPQPQHF.

This clonotype was seen repeatedly, ten times or more. The CDR3 sequence: CSVSGANVLTF. Here the CDR3 DNA reads TGCAGCGTTTCCGGGGCCAACGTCCTGACTTTC. The V and J genes are TRBV29-1 and TRBJ2-6; D gene unclear. The CDR3 loop spans 11 amino acids. Germline assignment: CDR1 SQVTM and CDR2 ANQGSEA. V was clipped by 5 bases and J by 4 bases, with 3 bases between them.

The V and J genes are TRBV5-1 and TRBJ2-5; TRBD1 might be the D (6 bases). CDR3 length equals 15 residues. V was cut by 4 bases and J by 9 bases, with 22 bases left in between. Germline CDR1 SGHRS, CDR2 YFSETQ. The CDR3 DNA reads TGCGCCAGCAGCCCTACAGGGATGCCCAATCAGCCCCAGTACTTC. Protein product: CASSPTGMPNQPQYF.

This clonotype was observed at least ten times. The V gene is TRBV2, the J gene TRBJ1-6, with 8 bases lining up with TRBD1. J was trimmed by 8 bases and V by 8 bases; bases with no gene match: 2. In germline, CDR1 is SNHLY, CDR2 FYNNEI. The CDR3 covers 12 residues. For the CDR3, the DNA is TGTGCCAGCGGACAGGGCGATTCACCCCTCCACTTT. This codes for CASGQGDSPLHF.

In the case of this clonotype: A much larger clone lies a single base off, so this may be a read error. V is TRBV5-1 and J is TRBJ1-1; D might be TRBD1 (5 bases). The V and J ends lost 4 bases and 1 base respectively, with 11 bases between them. CDR1 is SGHRS and CDR2 is YFSETQ in the germline V gene. CDR3 size: 14 residues. The chain's CDR3 is CASSMLGQNTEAFF. The CDR3 coding sequence is TGCGCCAGCAGCATGTTAGGACAGAACACTGAAGCTTTCTTT.

At least ten counts were recorded for this clonotype. The gene calls are TRBV12-3 or TRBV12-4 and TRBJ1-1; 9 bases fit TRBD1. Trimming cost V 6 bases and J 1 base; bases outside gene matches: 9. The CDR3 loop spans 16 amino acids. For the CDR3, the DNA is TGTGCCAGCAGGCCACAGGGGGCGCGTGGGAACACTGAAGCTTTCTTT. It codes for CASRPQGARGNTEAFF.

This clonotype was detected many times. The chain links TRBV12-3 or TRBV12-4 to TRBJ1-5, with D possibly matching TRBD1 (6 bases). The V end lost 3 bases, the J end lost 3 bases, and 9 bases lay between the germline ends. This CDR3 is 14 amino acids long. CDR3 in DNA: TGTGCCAGCAGTTTGCCAGGGGTCAATCAGCCCCAGCATTTT. Its protein product is CASSLPGVNQPQHF.

As to this clonotype: The CDR3 carries no conserved terminal phenylalanine or tryptophan, so it likely arises from a read error. The limits of the CDR3 on the DNA are not certain, so only TCRdb's listed CDR3 is given. The chain uses TRBV15 and TRBJ1-5; the table's D call, TRBD1, was not checked against the DNA. CDR1 and CDR2 from the germline V gene are LNHNV and YYDKDF (reference sequence). The CDR3 is 9 amino acids long, termini counted. CDR3 residues: CATSRDQGV.

The chain uses TRBV6-6 and TRBJ1-4, with a possible D match to TRBD1 (6 bases). V gave up 5 bases and J gave up 7 bases, with 14 bases separating them. The CDR3 contains 14 residues. The germline V gene has CDR1 MNHNY and CDR2 SVGAGI (reference sequence). CDR3 nucleotides: TGTGCCAGCAGTAACAGGGCGGACACTGAAAAACTGTTTTTT. The encoded protein is CASSNRADTEKLFF.

This clonotype was seen ten or more times. This sequence joins TRBV20-1 and TRBJ1-2; no clear D. This CDR3 is built from 12 residues. The V and J ends lost 5 bases and 8 bases respectively, with 15 bases between them. CDR1 DFQATT and CDR2 SNEGSKA come from the germline V gene (reference sequence). CDR3 nucleotides: TGCAGTGCTCAACCCCCATCCGGCGGCTACACCTTC. Its protein is CSAQPPSGGYTF.

V usage is TRBV10-3 and J usage is TRBJ1-1; 7 bases agree with TRBD1. Germline CDR1 and CDR2: ENHRY and SYGVKD. Trimming removed 6 bases from V and 8 bases from J; junction bases left unmatched: 3. This CDR3 comprises 11 residues. The DNA of the CDR3 is TGTGCCATCAGCGGACAGGCCGAAGCTTTCTTT. Translated, it gives CAISGQAEAFF.

Points on this clonotype: This may arise from a read error, as a much more abundant clone is one base away. This chain uses TRBV4-1 with TRBJ1-5; D perhaps matches TRBD1 (5 bases). Trimming removed 6 bases at V and 0 bases at J, with 12 bases between. Looked up from germline, CDR1 is MGHRA and CDR2 is YSYEKL. This CDR3 comprises 15 residues. CDR3 sequence: CASRPDIASNQPQHF. Written as DNA, the CDR3 is TGCGCCAGCAGGCCGGACATCGCTAGCAATCAGCCCCAGCATTTT.

This clonotype was picked up many times. The rearrangement links TRBV5-4 to TRBJ1-5; D gene uncertain. The germline gives CDR1 SGHNT, CDR2 YYREEE (reference sequence). This CDR3 has 13 amino acids. V lost 0 bases, J lost 7 bases, and 8 bases lay in between. The CDR3 region is CASSLAGEQPQHF. The CDR3 DNA reads as TGTGCCAGCAGCTTGGCGGGCGAACAGCCCCAGCATTTT.

CDR3 in amino acids: CAWTHGALGEQYF. CDR3 coding DNA: TGTGCCTGGACCCATGGTGCGTTGGGCGAGCAGTACTTC. This chain connects TRBV30 to TRBJ2-7, with D unresolved. V lost 4 bases and J lost 6, with 16 bases in between. This CDR3 has 13 residues. Germline CDR1 is GTSNPN and CDR2 is SVGIG (reference sequence). Full variable domain (outside the CDR3, taken from reference TRBV30 and TRBJ2-7): SQTIHQWPATLVQPVGSPLSLECTVEGTSNPNLYWYRQAAGRGLQLLFYSVGIGQISSEVPQNLSASRPQDRQFILSSKKLLLSDSGFYLCAWTHGALGEQYFGPGTRLTVT.

This clonotype has only a few counts. This rearrangement joins TRBV18 to TRBJ1-1; 10 nucleotides line up with TRBD1. Germline V gives CDR1 KGHSH, CDR2 LQKENI. Trimming at V came to 3 bases and at J to 5 bases, leaving 3 bases not matched to a gene. The CDR3 covers 14 residues. The CDR3 sequence is CASSPGQGLTEAFF. The CDR3 DNA follows: TGTGCCAGCTCACCGGGACAGGGGTTGACTGAAGCTTTCTTT. The complete variable domain, with remaining parts taken from reference TRBV18 and TRBJ1-1, reads NAGVMQNPRHLVRRRGQEARLRCSPMKGHSHVYWYRQLPEEGLKFMVYLQKENIIDESGMPKERFSAEFPKEGPSILRIQQVVRGDSAAYFCASSPGQGLTEAFFGQGTRLTVV.

The sample holds many counts of this clonotype. Written as DNA, the CDR3 is TGTGCCAGCACCTACCCTGGGCAGGGGTTTGGCTACACCTTC. It encodes CASTYPGQGFGYTF. The genes are TRBV6-6 and TRBJ1-2, with D possibly being TRBD1 (6 bases). Trimming took 7 bases from V and 7 from J, leaving 19 bases between them. CDR3 length equals 14 residues. The germline V gene has CDR1 MNHNY and CDR2 SVGAGI (reference sequence).